One sample yielded the 32 T cell receptor beta chains listed below, sequenced in a study of T cells in Graves' hyperthyroidism and ophthalmopathy. Using RNA transcripts as the source, TCR beta CDR3 regions were amplified. HTBI primers were employed in a first-round RT-PCR of the TCR CDR3. One entry per CDR3 protein results from TCRdb running MiXCR on the multiplex PCR reads. Of roughly 380,000 distinct CDR3 sequences listed, roughly 19% are singletons. Sequenced input: blood. These receptors were obtained from a woman under 30 with Graves' hyperthyroidism.

This clonotype was counted only a few times. This chain joins TRBV4-1 and TRBJ1-1; D remains ambiguous. Trimming pared 3 bases from V and 1 base from J, leaving 15 bases between. Germline assignment: CDR1 MGHRA and CDR2 YSYEKL. The CDR3 sequence is 16 residues long. The CDR3 reads CASSHYRRPQNTEAFF. CDR3 DNA sequence: TGCGCCAGCAGCCACTATAGGCGGCCACAGAACACTGAAGCTTTCTTT.

At least ten counts were recorded for this clonotype. V is TRBV6-1 and J is TRBJ1-5; 8 nucleotides match TRBD1. Germline V lookup: CDR1 MNHNS, CDR2 SASEGT. After removal of 7 bases from V and 6 bases from J, the junction contained 8 bases not matched to a gene. This CDR3 region has 14 residues. The DNA of the CDR3 is TGTGCCAGCAAATTGGACAGGGCGTCTCAGCCCCAGCATTTT. This translates into CASKLDRASQPQHF.

The chain combines TRBV24-1 with TRBJ1-5; D gene uncertain. The CDR3 totals 14 residues. Trimming stripped 7 bases from V and 2 bases from J, with 11 bases between. Looked up from germline, CDR1 is KGHDR and CDR2 is SFDVKD. CDR3 residues: CATSGSLGNQPQHF. In DNA form, the CDR3 reads TGTGCCACCAGCGGGAGCCTAGGCAATCAGCCCCAGCATTTT.

A word on this clonotype: One end of the junction varies from germline; a read error may be responsible. V and J are TRBV30 and TRBJ1-2, with D perhaps TRBD1 (5 bases). CDR3 length: 12 residues. Germline CDR1 GTSNPN, CDR2 SVGIG (reference sequence). In nucleotides, the CDR3 is TGTGCCCGGAGGCAGGGAAACTATGGCTACACCTTC. It is translated as CARRQGNYGYTF.

This clonotype was seen ten or more times. The chain joins TRBV5-6 to TRBJ2-7, with 8 bases that match TRBD1. The CDR3 covers 17 residues. The ends lost 4 bases at V and 4 bases at J; junction bases unmatched: 16. Germline V CDR1 and CDR2: SGHDT, YYEEEE. As DNA, the CDR3 is TGTGCCAGCAGCCACCTTGGACAGGGAAGTTCACGGTACGAGCAGTACTTC. As protein: CASSHLGQGSSRYEQYF. Variable domain in full (rest from reference TRBV5-6 and TRBJ2-7): DAGVTQSPTHLIKTRGQQVTLRCSPKSGHDTVSWYQQALGQGPQFIFQYYEEEERQRGNFPDRFSGHQFPNYSSELNVNALLLGDSALYLCASSHLGQGSSRYEQYFGPGTRLTVT.

At least ten counts were recorded for this clonotype. CDR3 amino acids: CASRARGYGGGSYGYTF. In nucleotides, the CDR3 is TGTGCCAGCAGGGCGCGGGGATACGGGGGAGGTAGCTATGGCTACACCTTC. This sequence joins TRBV6-1 and TRBJ1-2, with TRBD1 as a possible D gene (5 bases). Germline lookup yields CDR1 MNHNS and CDR2 SASEGT. The CDR3 totals 17 residues. The V gene lost 6 bases and the J gene lost 4 bases, with 24 bases spanning the gap.

This clonotype was seen ten or more times. The CDR3 here is CASSAGQLNNQPQHF. CDR3 nucleotides: TGTGCCAGCAGTGCGGGACAGCTGAACAATCAGCCCCAGCATTTT. The V call is TRBV2, the J call TRBJ1-5; 7 bases map to TRBD1. CDR3 size: 15 residues. The ends lost 4 bases at V and 3 bases at J; junction bases unmatched: 6. Germline CDR1 reads SNHLY; CDR2 reads FYNNEI.

CDR3 in amino acids: CASTRSSSGGSTDTQYF. CDR3 nucleotide sequence: TGTGCCAGCACCCGCAGTAGTAGCGGGGGAAGCACAGATACGCAGTATTTT. The genes are TRBV7-8 and TRBJ2-3; 9 positions match TRBD2. The V segment lost 7 bases and the J segment 0 bases; nucleotides outside the gene matches: 11. Germline V gene data show CDR1 as SGHVS and CDR2 as FQNEAQ. The CDR3 has 17 residues. The variable domain in full, with the rest retrieved from reference TRBV7-8 and TRBJ2-3, is GAGVSQSPRYKVAKRGQDVALRCDPISGHVSLFWYQQALGQGPEFLTYFQNEAQLDKSGLPSDRFFAERPEGSVSTLKIQRTQQEDSAVYLCASTRSSSGGSTDTQYFGPGTRLTVL.

This clonotype was picked up many times. The chain joins TRBV28 to TRBJ1-3; perhaps TRBD1 as D (5 bases). The germline V gene encodes CDR1 MDHEN and CDR2 SYDVKM. The CDR3 is made up of 14 amino acids. V lost 3 bases and J lost 1, with 7 bases in between. CDR3 coding DNA: TGTGCCAGCAGTTTGACAGCATCTGGAAACACCATATATTTT. Its protein product is CASSLTASGNTIYF.

This clonotype has at least ten counts. This chain links TRBV6-5 with TRBJ2-6; a possible D gene is TRBD1 (5 bases). CDR1 is MNHEY and CDR2 is SVGAGI in the germline V gene. The V gene lost 2 bases and the J gene lost 4 bases, with 12 bases spanning the gap. The CDR3 loop spans 16 amino acids. This chain's CDR3 is CASSYTAGYGANVLTF. The CDR3 coding sequence is TGTGCCAGCAGTTACACGGCAGGGTACGGGGCCAACGTCCTGACTTTC.

This clonotype was counted many times. The chain joins TRBV6-5 to TRBJ1-5, with D possibly matching TRBD1 (6 bases). Germline V lookup: CDR1 MNHEY, CDR2 SVGAGI. The CDR3 runs to 14 residues. V gave up 6 bases and J gave up 7 bases, with 16 bases separating them. CDR3 in DNA: TGTGCCAGCAGAAGGGGGGTTGGAGGCCAGCCCCAGCATTTT. It specifies CASRRGVGGQPQHF.

About this clonotype: A read error may explain this, as a much larger clone is one base away. The rearrangement joins TRBV10-3 to TRBJ1-2, with 12 bases aligning to TRBD1. The CDR3 covers 14 residues. Germline V lookup: CDR1 ENHRY, CDR2 SYGVKD. Unmatched junction bases numbered 4, after V lost 7 bases and J lost 4 bases. The CDR3 loop is CAITGTGGVYGYTF. Here the CDR3 DNA reads TGTGCCATCACCGGGACAGGGGGCGTCTATGGCTACACCTTC.

This clonotype was observed many times. J is TRBJ2-7 and V is TRBV2; no firm D call. The V end was cut by 1 base, the J end by 5 bases, with 6 bases between. This CDR3 comprises 12 residues. Germline V gene data show CDR1 as SNHLY and CDR2 as FYNNEI. The CDR3 nucleotides read TGTGCCAGCAGTGAAGGTGACGACGAGCAGTACTTC. Translated, it gives CASSEGDDEQYF.

This clonotype was seen more than once but under ten times. This chain connects TRBV18 to TRBJ2-7; 9 nucleotides agree with TRBD1. The junction had 3 bases not matched to a gene; V was cut back by 3 bases and J by 3 bases. This CDR3 is 14 amino acids long. CDR1 and CDR2 (germline): KGHSH, LQKENI. The CDR3 DNA reads TGTGCCAGCTCACCTACGACAGGGGGCTACGAGCAGTACTTC. The encoded protein is CASSPTTGGYEQYF.

This clonotype has ten or more counts. This rearrangement joins TRBV2 to TRBJ2-7; D is perhaps TRBD2 (6 bases). V lost 6 bases and J 0 bases, leaving 12 bases between the germline ends. The CDR3 extends over 14 amino acids. The germline V gene encodes CDR1 SNHLY and CDR2 FYNNEI. The CDR3 spells CASRNGGHSYEQYF. The CDR3 DNA follows: TGTGCCAGCAGGAATGGAGGGCACTCCTACGAGCAGTACTTC. The full variable domain, completed using reference TRBV2 and TRBJ2-7, is EPEVTQTPSHQVTQMGQEVILRCVPISNHLYFYWYRQILGQKVEFLVSFYNNEISEKSEIFDDQFSVERPDGSNFTLKIRSTKLEDSAMYFCASRNGGHSYEQYFGPGTRLTVT.

This clonotype was counted many times. The chain joins TRBV11-2 to TRBJ1-2, with 7 bases identical to TRBD1. V shed 0 bases, J shed 3 bases, and the junction held 10 bases outside the gene matches. CDR3 size: 17 residues. Germline assignment: CDR1 SGHAT and CDR2 FQNNGV. This CDR3 is CASSLDEQQGRHYGYTF. The CDR3 DNA reads TGTGCCAGCAGCTTAGATGAGCAACAGGGGCGCCACTATGGCTACACCTTC. Based on the CDR3 plus reference TRBV11-2 and TRBJ1-2, the full variable domain is EAGVAQSPRYKIIEKRQSVAFWCNPISGHATLYWYQQILGQGPKLLIQFQNNGVVDDSQLPKDRFSAERLKGVDSTLKIQPAKLEDSAVYLCASSLDEQQGRHYGYTFGSGTRLTVV.

The sample holds many counts of this clonotype. The J gene is TRBJ1-1, the V gene TRBV7-6; D is unclear. This CDR3 region has 14 residues. Per the germline V gene, CDR1 is SGHVS and CDR2 is FNYEAQ. The V end lost 2 bases, the J end lost 4 bases, and 11 bases lay between the germline ends. The CDR3 reads CASSLLTGSTEAFF. The CDR3 coding sequence is TGTGCCAGCAGCTTACTAACGGGGAGCACTGAAGCTTTCTTT.

In this sample, this clonotype turned up many times. The chain's CDR3 is CASSLNGYEQYF. The CDR3 nucleotides read TGTGCCAGCAGTTTAAATGGCTACGAGCAGTACTTC. The genes are TRBV28 and TRBJ2-7; D is undetermined. V lost 2 bases and J lost 3, with 5 bases in between. The CDR3 runs to 12 residues. The germline CDR1 and CDR2 sequences are MDHEN and SYDVKM.

There are many counts of this clonotype. V is TRBV12-3 or TRBV12-4 and J is TRBJ1-5; TRBD1 is a possible D gene (5 bases). V lost 2 bases, J lost 7 bases, and 12 bases lay in between. The CDR3 contains 14 residues. The CDR3 DNA follows: TGTGCCAGCAGTTTACGGAGGGGAGACCAGCCCCAGCATTTT. Translating gives CASSLRRGDQPQHF.

This clonotype was counted many times. The chain uses TRBV7-9 and TRBJ1-2; 9 nucleotides line up with TRBD1. The V gene's germline CDR1 is SEHNR and CDR2 FQNEAQ (reference sequence). V was pared by 2 bases and J by 8 bases, with 6 bases of the junction left unmatched. This CDR3 has 14 residues. The CDR3 sequence is CASSLLQGTGGYTF. In DNA form, the CDR3 reads TGTGCCAGCAGCTTATTACAGGGGACAGGGGGCTACACCTTC.

This clonotype was observed a single time. The chain employs TRBV6-1 and TRBJ1-2; no definite D call. V shed 0 bases and J shed 4 bases, with 12 bases lying between them. Germline lookup yields CDR1 MNHNS and CDR2 SASEGT. The CDR3 spans 15 residues. The CDR3 loop is CASSEAPTFGYGYTF. The CDR3 DNA reads as TGTGCCAGCAGTGAAGCGCCAACCTTTGGCTATGGCTACACCTTC.

This clonotype was counted ten times or more. The J gene is TRBJ2-5, the V gene TRBV11-2; TRBD2 agrees at 8 bases. The CDR3 covers 16 residues. In germline, CDR1 is SGHAT, CDR2 FQNNGV. J lost 1 base, V lost 7 bases, and 11 bases had no gene match. The CDR3 DNA follows: TGTGCCAGCACCCAACGGGGGGGGCGACTCCAAGAGACCCAGTACTTC. Translating gives CASTQRGGRLQETQYF.

This clonotype was detected a few times. V usage is TRBV9 and J usage is TRBJ1-5, with 8 positions matching TRBD1. The CDR3 loop spans 12 amino acids. Germline V gene sequence: CDR1 SGDLS, CDR2 YYNGEE. Unmatched junction bases numbered 6, after V lost 9 bases and J lost 7 bases. The CDR3 is CAIRQGCQPQHF. As DNA, the CDR3 is TGTGCCATCAGACAGGGGTGCCAGCCCCAGCATTTT. Full variable domain (missing parts from reference TRBV9 and TRBJ1-5): DSGVTQTPKHLITATGQRVTLRCSPRSGDLSVYWYQQSLDQGLQFLIQYYNGEERAKGNILERFSAQQFPDLHSELNLSSLELGDSALYFCAIRQGCQPQHFGDGTRLSIL.

The sample holds many counts of this clonotype. The V and J genes are TRBV15 and TRBJ1-1; D is undetermined. Germline loops: CDR1 LNHNV, CDR2 YYDKDF (reference sequence). V lost 8 bases, J lost 1 base, and 11 bases lay in between. CDR3 length: 13 amino acids. The chain's CDR3 is CATGRVPNTEAFF. Written as DNA, the CDR3 is TGTGCCACCGGCCGGGTGCCGAACACTGAAGCTTTCTTT.

CDR3 DNA sequence: TGCAGTGCTAGAGATCGGGTTGGACAGAAGCAGTACTTC. This translates into CSARDRVGQKQYF. V gene TRBV20-1 combines with J gene TRBJ2-7; D might be TRBD1 (6 bases). CDR3 size: 13 residues. Trimming shortened V by 0 bases and J by 8 bases, and 14 bases separated the two germline ends. Germline V CDR1 and CDR2: DFQATT, SNEGSKA (reference sequence).

The sample holds many counts of this clonotype. This chain joins TRBV6-5 and TRBJ1-5, with 7 bases identical to TRBD1. The CDR3 has 17 residues. Germline values: CDR1 MNHEY, CDR2 SVGAGI. After removal of 0 bases from V and 6 bases from J, the junction contained 11 bases not matched to a gene. The CDR3 sequence: CASSYSSIGGVGQPQHF. CDR3 in DNA: TGTGCCAGCAGTTACTCGAGTATAGGGGGCGTGGGTCAGCCCCAGCATTTT.

The rearrangement joins TRBV3-1 to TRBJ2-5, with D perhaps matching TRBD2 (6 bases). Germline assignment: CDR1 LGHDT and CDR2 YNNKEL (reference sequence). The CDR3 is made up of 13 amino acids. The V end was cut by 4 bases, the J end by 14 bases, with 20 bases between. CDR3 amino acids: CASSPILPAGRYF. The CDR3 region has the DNA TGTGCCAGCAGCCCTATCTTACCCGCGGGGCGATACTTC.

V and J are TRBV6-1 and TRBJ2-2, with D perhaps matching TRBD1 or TRBD2 (5 bases each). V lost 5 bases and J 0 bases, leaving 16 bases between the germline ends. CDR3 length: 17 amino acids. Germline CDR1 is MNHNS and CDR2 is SASEGT. This CDR3 is CASSPSGTSSNTGELFF. CDR3 in DNA: TGTGCCAGCAGTCCCTCCGGGACCTCGTCGAACACCGGGGAGCTGTTTTTT.

This clonotype occurred many times. CDR3 nucleotides: TGTGCCAGCAGTGGGCGGCTGAACACTGAAGCTTTCTTT. This gives the protein CASSGRLNTEAFF. The chain combines TRBV6-1 with TRBJ1-1; D call uncertain. The CDR3 runs 13 residues. The germline CDR1 and CDR2 sequences are MNHNS and SASEGT. V was cut by 4 bases and J by 0 bases, with 6 bases left in between.

This clonotype has ten or more counts. V is TRBV11-2 and J is TRBJ2-7; the match to TRBD1 covers 11 bases. The ends lost 5 bases at V and 0 bases at J; junction bases unmatched: 3. The CDR3 totals 15 residues. CDR1 and CDR2 from the germline V gene are SGHAT and FQNNGV. The CDR3 bases are TGTGCCAGCAGCAAAGGACAGGGGGCCTCCTACGAGCAGTACTTC. Translated: CASSKGQGASYEQYF.

The rearrangement uses TRBV6-2 or TRBV6-3 and TRBJ1-2; perhaps TRBD1 as D (6 bases). Trimming took off 0 bases at V and 0 bases at J, with 17 bases between the two ends. Germline values: CDR1 MNHEY, CDR2 SVGEGT. CDR3 size: 18 residues. CDR3 in DNA: TGTGCCAGCAGTTACTCGGGCGCAGGGGCCCACTCTAACTATGGCTACACCTTC. Protein: CASSYSGAGAHSNYGYTF.

This clonotype was counted many times. This rearrangement joins TRBV12-3 or TRBV12-4 to TRBJ1-3; D gene unclear. The CDR3 totals 15 residues. Trimming stripped 3 bases from V and 9 bases from J, with 18 bases between. DNA of the CDR3: TGTGCCAGCAGTTTCCGAGACGGGAACCGAGCCACCATATATTTT. Residues: CASSFRDGNRATIYF.